These 9 T cell receptor beta chains came from one sample sequenced in a study of cytomegalovirus exposure and HLA in healthy donors. Researchers ran the PCR with 60 Vbeta and 13 Jbeta primers. The table came from immunoSEQ multiplex PCR; TCRdb's copy has only in-frame clones and leaves some out. The table records some 130,000 clones, about four fifths of them present only once. Sequencing input: PBMCs. The source of these receptors is a man aged 30 to 45 in good health.

There are a few counts of this clone. This chain connects TRBV30 to TRBJ2-6; 8 bases match TRBD2. The CDR3 totals 19 residues. The trim removed 2 bases at V and 1 base at J, leaving 13 bases unmatched. Germline-derived CDR1 and CDR2 are GTSNPN and SVGIG (reference sequence). This CDR3 reads CAWSLPPGTRRSGANVLTF. Written as DNA, the CDR3 is TGTGCCTGGAGTCTGCCCCCCGGGACTAGGCGATCTGGGGCCAACGTCCTGACTTTC.

The chain recombines TRBV5-1 with TRBJ2-7; 10 bases agree with TRBD1. Germline V gene sequence: CDR1 SGHRS, CDR2 YFSETQ. This CDR3 contains 16 residues. V shed 4 bases and J 2 bases; nucleotides not matched to a gene: 9. The CDR3 reads CASSMVRDRGAYEQYF. CDR3 sequence (DNA): TGCGCCAGCAGCATGGTCCGGGACAGGGGTGCCTACGAGCAGTACTTC. Full variable domain (remainder filled in from reference TRBV5-1 and TRBJ2-7): KAGVTQTPRYLIKTRGQQVTLSCSPISGHRSVSWYQQTPGQGLQFLFEYFSETQRNKGNFPGRFSGRQFSNSRSEMNVSTLELGDSALYLCASSMVRDRGAYEQYFGPGTRLTVT.

CDR3 region: CASSLGGSEQFF. The CDR3 DNA sequence: TGTGCCAGCAGCTTAGGGGGGAGTGAGCAGTTCTTC. The rearrangement joins TRBV7-3 to TRBJ2-1; TRBD2 might be the D (6 bases). Trimming took off 2 bases at V and 9 bases at J, with 8 bases between the two ends. This CDR3 has 12 amino acids. The germline V gene has CDR1 SGHTA and CDR2 FQGTGA.

This chain joins TRBV27 and TRBJ1-1, with 10 bases lining up with TRBD1. Germline V gene lookup returns CDR1 MNHEY and CDR2 SMNVEV (reference sequence). The CDR3 covers 16 residues. V shed 5 bases, J shed 3 bases, and the junction held 9 bases outside the gene matches. CDR3 DNA sequence: TGTGCCAGCAGTGATACCGGGACAGGGGCCGACACTGAAGCTTTCTTT. It translates to CASSDTGTGADTEAFF.

This clone was seen once. The chain recombines TRBV7-6 with TRBJ2-1; 11 nucleotides line up with TRBD2. Trimming cost V 3 bases and J 6 bases; bases outside gene matches: 10. The CDR3 has 17 amino acids. Per germline, CDR1 SGHVS and CDR2 FNYEAQ. The CDR3 DNA reads TGTGCCAGCAGCTTGGCCCCCCCTAGCGGGAGGATCAATGAGCAGTTCTTC. It codes for CASSLAPPSGRINEQFF.

CDR3 sequence reads: CASSLTGDGYDEQYF. The CDR3 DNA is TGTGCCAGCAGCTTAACGGGAGACGGGTACGACGAGCAGTACTTC. The J gene is TRBJ2-7, the V gene TRBV7-3, with a weak D call TRBD2 (5 bases). This CDR3 spans 15 amino acids. Germline V gene sequence: CDR1 SGHTA, CDR2 FQGTGA. Deletions cut 0 bases from V and 5 bases from J, with 14 bases between.

The chain employs TRBV4-2 and TRBJ2-3, with D tentatively TRBD2 (5 bases). The ends were cut back, 1 base at V and 6 bases at J, with 17 bases in the middle. This CDR3 is 16 amino acids long. Germline V gene lookup returns CDR1 LGHNA and CDR2 YNFKEQ. The CDR3 loop is CASSQGLGGWGDTQYF. In DNA form, the CDR3 reads TGTGCCAGCAGCCAAGGGCTGGGCGGGTGGGGTGATACGCAGTATTTT.

On this clone: Other DNA sequences of this sample code for an identical CDR3. The chain couples TRBV30 to TRBJ1-5; TRBD1 agrees at 7 bases. The CDR3 sequence is 14 residues long. In germline, CDR1 is GTSNPN, CDR2 SVGIG (reference sequence). The V and J ends lost 0 bases and 2 bases, in that order; junction bases with no gene match: 1. CDR3 region: CAWSVDRGNQPQHF. DNA for the CDR3: TGTGCCTGGAGTGTAGACAGGGGCAATCAGCCCCAGCATTTT.

This chain joins TRBV7-8 and TRBJ1-3; weak D call: TRBD1 (5 bases). V lost 4 bases and J lost 0, with 7 bases in between. The CDR3 runs to 14 residues. CDR1 and CDR2 (germline): SGHVS, FQNEAQ. This chain's CDR3 is CASSSRASGNTIYF. In nucleotides, the CDR3 is TGTGCCAGCAGCTCCAGGGCCTCTGGAAACACCATATATTTT.